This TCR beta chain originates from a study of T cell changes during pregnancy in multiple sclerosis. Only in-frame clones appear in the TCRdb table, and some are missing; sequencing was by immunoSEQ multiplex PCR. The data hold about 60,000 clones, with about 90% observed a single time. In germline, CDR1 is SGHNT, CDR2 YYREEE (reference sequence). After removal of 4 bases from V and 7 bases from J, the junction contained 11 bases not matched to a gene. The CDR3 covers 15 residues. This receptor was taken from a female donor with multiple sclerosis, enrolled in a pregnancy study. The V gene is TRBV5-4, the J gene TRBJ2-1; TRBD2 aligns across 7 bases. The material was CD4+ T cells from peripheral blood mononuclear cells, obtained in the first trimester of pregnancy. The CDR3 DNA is TGTGCCAGCAGCGCCGGGACTAATCTGGGTAATGAGCAGTTCTTC. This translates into CASSAGTNLGNEQFF.